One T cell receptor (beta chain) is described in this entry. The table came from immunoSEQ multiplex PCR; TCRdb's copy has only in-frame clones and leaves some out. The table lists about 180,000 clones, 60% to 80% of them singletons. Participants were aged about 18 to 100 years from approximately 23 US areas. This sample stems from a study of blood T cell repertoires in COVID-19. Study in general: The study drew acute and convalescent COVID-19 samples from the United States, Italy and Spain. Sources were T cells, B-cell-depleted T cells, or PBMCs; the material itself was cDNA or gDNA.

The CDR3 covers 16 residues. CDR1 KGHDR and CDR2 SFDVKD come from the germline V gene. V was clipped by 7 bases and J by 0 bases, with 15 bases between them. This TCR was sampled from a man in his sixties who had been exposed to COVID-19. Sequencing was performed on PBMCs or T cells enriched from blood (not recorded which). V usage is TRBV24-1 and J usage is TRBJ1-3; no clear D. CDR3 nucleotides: TGTGCCACCAGAGTGAGTGTGACAAGCTCTGGAAACACCATATATTTT. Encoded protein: CATRVSVTSSGNTIYF.